The present T cell receptor (beta chain) was sequenced within a study of control samples from healthy donors and cancer patients. Sequencing was performed with immunoSEQ multiplex PCR; in TCRdb, only in-frame clones are kept and a portion is missing. The table lists about 140,000 clones, around 94% of them singletons, with less than 15% in the top ten. Germline lookup yields CDR1 SEHNR and CDR2 FQNEAQ (reference sequence). The junction had 8 bases not matched to a gene; V was cut back by 5 bases and J by 1 base. CDR3 length: 16 residues. The sample consisted of blood. This sequence originates from a man in his forties or fifties in good health. The rearrangement uses TRBV7-9 and TRBJ1-1, with TRBD1 identical over 9 bases. The CDR3 here is CASSPPDRGENTEAFF. In nucleotides, the CDR3 is TGTGCCAGCAGCCCCCCCGACAGGGGGGAGAACACTGAAGCTTTCTTT.